The clone carrying this TCR beta chain was seen a handful of times. Its matching antigen is unknown. Method: immunoSEQ multiplex PCR; TCRdb's copy keeps in-frame clones and lacks some. The table lists around 62,000 clones, around 85% of them singletons, with about 2% in the top ten. This sample was included in a study of lymphopenia after photon versus proton radiotherapy. Findings and limits, study-wide: Under photons, naive T cells and diversity fell while effector/memory populations rose.

Trimming left V 3 bases short and J 2 bases short, with 11 bases between. CDR1 LNHDA and CDR2 SQIVND come from the germline V gene (reference sequence). The CDR3 covers 15 residues. This chain joins TRBV19 and TRBJ1-5, with D tentatively TRBD1 (5 bases). The TCR sequence derives from a man aged 55 to 70 with pancreatic cancer. Source: peripheral blood, taken from a patient treated with proton-based radiotherapy. CDR3 DNA: TGTGCCAGTAGTATGGGCGGCAGGGGCAATCAGCCCCAGCATTTT. Its translation is CASSMGGRGNQPQHF.